The clone carrying this T cell receptor (beta chain) came up a few times. The antigen remains unidentified. Treatment reported: oral pan-JAK inhibitor, 5-10 mg twice daily. These data come from a study of CD8+ T cells in alopecia areata. Background on the study: For the treated group, dosing was oral tofacitinib at 5 to 10 mg twice daily. Study results and limitations: Only a single nonresponder existed, so baseline CD8+ expansion links stay unclear. Although TCR sharing was seen in mice, sharing across patients was less clear, possibly for HLA-related reasons.

Investigators isolated RNA and reverse transcribed it into cDNA to act as the sequencing template. The table came from immunoSEQ multiplex PCR; TCRdb's copy has only in-frame clones and leaves some out. Of about 270,000 clones listed, over 45% are singletons. The CDR3 length is 14 residues. Germline V CDR1 and CDR2: MNHEY, SVGAGI. Trimming took 6 bases from V and 0 from J, leaving 11 bases between them. Here the sequenced sample was CD4+ T cells sorted from blood, taken around week 53, from a patient treated with tofacitinib. This clonotype was obtained from a human donor with alopecia areata. The chain joins TRBV6-5 to TRBJ2-5, with unresolved D. The CDR3 loop reads CASSRGSYQETQYF. CDR3 DNA: TGTGCCAGCAGCCGTGGGTCCTACCAAGAGACCCAGTACTTC.